This T cell receptor beta chain is drawn from a study of beta chain features in type 1 diabetes. Investigators reverse transcribed all isolated RNA, so they sequenced expressed TCRB transcripts. Some clones are missing from TCRdb's copy, which holds only in-frame ones; the method was immunoSEQ multiplex PCR. The sample yields around 450,000 clones, about 10% seen once. This clone was detected a few times. Other nucleotide sequences in the sample specify the same CDR3. Sequenced: naive CD4+ T cells from blood. The TCR sequence derives from a young woman in good health.

The DNA of the CDR3 is TGCGCCAGCAGCCGAGGACTAGCGGGGTACAATGAGCAGTTCTTC. Its translation: CASSRGLAGYNEQFF. This chain links TRBV4-3 with TRBJ2-1, with TRBD2 matching 12 bases. Germline CDR1 reads LGHNA; CDR2 reads YSLEER. The CDR3 loop spans 15 amino acids. Unmatched junction bases numbered 2, after V lost 4 bases and J lost 4 bases.